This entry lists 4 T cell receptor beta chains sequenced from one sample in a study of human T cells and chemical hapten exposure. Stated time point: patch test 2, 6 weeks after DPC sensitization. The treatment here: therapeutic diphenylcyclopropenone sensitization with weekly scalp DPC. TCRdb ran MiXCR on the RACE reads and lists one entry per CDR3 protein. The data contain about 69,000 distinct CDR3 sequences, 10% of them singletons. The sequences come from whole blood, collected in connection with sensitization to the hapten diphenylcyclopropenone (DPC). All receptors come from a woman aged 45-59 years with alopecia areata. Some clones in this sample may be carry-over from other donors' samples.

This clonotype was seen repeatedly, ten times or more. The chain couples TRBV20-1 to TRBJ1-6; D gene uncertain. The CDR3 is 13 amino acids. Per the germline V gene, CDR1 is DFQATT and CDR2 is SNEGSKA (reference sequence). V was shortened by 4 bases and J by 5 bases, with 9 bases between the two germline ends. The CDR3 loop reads CSAITGNNSPLHF. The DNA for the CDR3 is TGCAGTGCTATAACGGGGAATAATTCACCCCTCCACTTT.

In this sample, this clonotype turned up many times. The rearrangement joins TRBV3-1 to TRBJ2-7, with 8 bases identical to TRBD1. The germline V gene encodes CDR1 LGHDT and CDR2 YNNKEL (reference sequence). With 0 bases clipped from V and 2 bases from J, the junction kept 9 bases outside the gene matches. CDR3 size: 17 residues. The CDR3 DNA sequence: TGTGCCAGCAGCCAAGATCTGTGGCAGGGGGCGACCTACGAGCAGTACTTC. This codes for CASSQDLWQGATYEQYF.

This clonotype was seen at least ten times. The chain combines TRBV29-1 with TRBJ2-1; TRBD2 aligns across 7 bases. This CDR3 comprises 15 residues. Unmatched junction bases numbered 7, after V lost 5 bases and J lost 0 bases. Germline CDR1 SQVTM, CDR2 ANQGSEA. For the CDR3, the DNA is TGCAGCGTTTCGCCCGGGGGGAGCTCCTACAATGAGCAGTTCTTC. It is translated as CSVSPGGSSYNEQFF.

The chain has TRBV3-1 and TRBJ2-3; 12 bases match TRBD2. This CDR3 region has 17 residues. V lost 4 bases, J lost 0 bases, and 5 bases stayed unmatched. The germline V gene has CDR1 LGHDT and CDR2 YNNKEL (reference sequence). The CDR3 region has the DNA TGTGCCAGCAGCCTCTGGACTAGCGGGACTAGCACAGATACGCAGTATTTT. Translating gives CASSLWTSGTSTDTQYF.